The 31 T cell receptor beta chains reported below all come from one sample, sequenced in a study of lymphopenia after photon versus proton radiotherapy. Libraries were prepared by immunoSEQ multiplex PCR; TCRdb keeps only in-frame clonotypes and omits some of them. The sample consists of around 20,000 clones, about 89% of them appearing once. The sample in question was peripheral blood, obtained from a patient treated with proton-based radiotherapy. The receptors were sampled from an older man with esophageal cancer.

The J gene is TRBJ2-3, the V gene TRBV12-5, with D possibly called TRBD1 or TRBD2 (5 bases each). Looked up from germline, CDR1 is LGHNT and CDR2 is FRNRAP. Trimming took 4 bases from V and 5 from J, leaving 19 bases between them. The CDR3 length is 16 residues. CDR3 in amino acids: CASGSGTHGVEDTQYF. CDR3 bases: TGTGCTAGTGGTTCCGGGACCCACGGGGTAGAAGATACGCAGTATTTT.

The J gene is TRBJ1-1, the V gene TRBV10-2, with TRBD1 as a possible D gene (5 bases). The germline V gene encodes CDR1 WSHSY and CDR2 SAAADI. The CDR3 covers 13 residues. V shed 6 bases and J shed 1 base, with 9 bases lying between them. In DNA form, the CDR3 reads TGCGCCAGCAGGACAGCGAAGAACACTGAAGCTTTCTTT. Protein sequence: CASRTAKNTEAFF.

CDR3: CASSTRGQVGETQYF. In nucleotides, the CDR3 is TGTGCCAGTAGTACTCGCGGACAGGTGGGGGAGACCCAGTACTTC. The V call is TRBV19, the J call TRBJ2-5, with TRBD1 matching 7 bases. Looked up from germline, CDR1 is LNHDA and CDR2 is SQIVND (reference sequence). V gave up 4 bases and J gave up 5 bases; unmatched junction bases: 10. The CDR3 extends over 15 amino acids.

The CDR3 reads CASSVAGTGGFQETQYF. Here the CDR3 DNA reads TGTGCCAGCAGCGTAGCCGGGACAGGGGGCTTCCAAGAGACCCAGTACTTC. This chain links TRBV9 with TRBJ2-5; 12 nucleotides match TRBD1. Germline loops: CDR1 SGDLS, CDR2 YYNGEE. V lost 0 bases, J lost 1 base, and 4 bases stayed unmatched. The CDR3 loop spans 17 amino acids.

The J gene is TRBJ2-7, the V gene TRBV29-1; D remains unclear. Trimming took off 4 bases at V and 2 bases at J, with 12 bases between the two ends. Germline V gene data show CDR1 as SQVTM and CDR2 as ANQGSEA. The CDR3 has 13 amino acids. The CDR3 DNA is TGCAGCGTTGTTGGTCGGTACCCCTACGAGCAGTACTTC. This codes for CSVVGRYPYEQYF.

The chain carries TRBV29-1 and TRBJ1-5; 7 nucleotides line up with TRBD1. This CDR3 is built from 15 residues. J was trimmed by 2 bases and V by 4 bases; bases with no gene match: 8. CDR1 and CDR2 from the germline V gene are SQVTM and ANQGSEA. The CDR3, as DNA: TGCAGCGTTGTACAGGGGCCGGGGGGCAATCAGCCCCAGCATTTT. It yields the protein CSVVQGPGGNQPQHF.

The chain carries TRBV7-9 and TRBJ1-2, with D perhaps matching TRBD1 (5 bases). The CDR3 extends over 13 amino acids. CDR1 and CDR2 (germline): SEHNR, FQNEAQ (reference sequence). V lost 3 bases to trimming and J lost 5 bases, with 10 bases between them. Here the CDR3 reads CASSLTDRYGYTF. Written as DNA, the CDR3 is TGTGCCAGCAGCTTGACCGACAGATATGGCTACACCTTC.

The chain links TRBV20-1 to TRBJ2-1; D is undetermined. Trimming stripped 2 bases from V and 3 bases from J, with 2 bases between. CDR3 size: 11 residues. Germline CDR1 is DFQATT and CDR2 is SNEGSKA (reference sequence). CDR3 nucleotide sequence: TGCAGTGCTAGATTCTACAATGAGCAGTTCTTC. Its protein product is CSARFYNEQFF.

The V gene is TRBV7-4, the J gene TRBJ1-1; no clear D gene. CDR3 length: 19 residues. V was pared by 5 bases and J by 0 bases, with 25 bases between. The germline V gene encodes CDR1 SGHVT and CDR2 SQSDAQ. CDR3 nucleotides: TGTGCCAGCAGCCTAAATCGGAGAACGGTCGTGCAGATGAACACTGAAGCTTTCTTT. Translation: CASSLNRRTVVQMNTEAFF.

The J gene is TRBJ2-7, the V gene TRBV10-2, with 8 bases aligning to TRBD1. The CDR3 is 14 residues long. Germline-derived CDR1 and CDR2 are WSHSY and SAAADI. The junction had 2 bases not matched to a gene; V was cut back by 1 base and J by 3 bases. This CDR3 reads CASSEFGQGYEQYF. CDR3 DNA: TGCGCCAGCAGTGAGTTCGGACAGGGCTACGAGCAGTACTTC.

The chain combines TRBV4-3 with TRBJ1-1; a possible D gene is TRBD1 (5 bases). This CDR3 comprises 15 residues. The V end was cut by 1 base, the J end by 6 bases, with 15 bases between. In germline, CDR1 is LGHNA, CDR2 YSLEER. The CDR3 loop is CASSQGKGGVAEAFF. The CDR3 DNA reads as TGCGCCAGCAGCCAAGGGAAGGGAGGGGTTGCTGAAGCTTTCTTT.

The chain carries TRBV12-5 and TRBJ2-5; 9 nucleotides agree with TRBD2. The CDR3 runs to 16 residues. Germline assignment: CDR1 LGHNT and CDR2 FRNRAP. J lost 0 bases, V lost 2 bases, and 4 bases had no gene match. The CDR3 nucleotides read TGTGCTAGTGGTTTGAAGACTAGCGGCAACCAAGAGACCCAGTACTTC. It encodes CASGLKTSGNQETQYF.

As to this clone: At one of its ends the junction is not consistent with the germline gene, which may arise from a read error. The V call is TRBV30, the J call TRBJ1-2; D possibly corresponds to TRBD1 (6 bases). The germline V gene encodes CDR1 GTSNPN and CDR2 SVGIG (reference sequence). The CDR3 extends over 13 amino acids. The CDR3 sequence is CAWSSATGTSSRF. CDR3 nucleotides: TGTGCCTGGAGTAGCGCCACCGGGACAAGCTCTCGCTTC.

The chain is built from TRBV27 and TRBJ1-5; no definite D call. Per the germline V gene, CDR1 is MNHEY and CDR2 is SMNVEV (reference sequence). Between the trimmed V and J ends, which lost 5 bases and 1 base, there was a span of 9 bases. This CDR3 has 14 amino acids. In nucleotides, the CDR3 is TGTGCCAGCAGTCCCCTCTCCAGCAATCAGCCCCAGCATTTT. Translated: CASSPLSSNQPQHF.

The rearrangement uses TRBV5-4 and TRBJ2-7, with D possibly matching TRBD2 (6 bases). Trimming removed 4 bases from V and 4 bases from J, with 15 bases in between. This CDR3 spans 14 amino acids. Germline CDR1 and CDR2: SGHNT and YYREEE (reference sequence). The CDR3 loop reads CASSGPGDLYEQYF. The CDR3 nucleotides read TGTGCCAGCAGCGGGCCGGGGGACCTGTACGAGCAGTACTTC.

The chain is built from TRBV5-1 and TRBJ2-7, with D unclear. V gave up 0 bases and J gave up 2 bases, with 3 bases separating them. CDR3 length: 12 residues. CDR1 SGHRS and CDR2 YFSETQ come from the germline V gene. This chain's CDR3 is CASSLGAYEQYF. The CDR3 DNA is TGCGCCAGCAGCTTGGGAGCCTACGAGCAGTACTTC. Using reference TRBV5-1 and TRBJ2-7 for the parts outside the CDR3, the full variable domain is KAGVTQTPRYLIKTRGQQVTLSCSPISGHRSVSWYQQTPGQGLQFLFEYFSETQRNKGNFPGRFSGRQFSNSRSEMNVSTLELGDSALYLCASSLGAYEQYFGPGTRLTVT.

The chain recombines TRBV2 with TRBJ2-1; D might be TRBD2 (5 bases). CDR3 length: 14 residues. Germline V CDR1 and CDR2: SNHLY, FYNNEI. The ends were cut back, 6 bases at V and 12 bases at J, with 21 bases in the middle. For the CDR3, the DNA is TGTGCCAGCAGCGCGGGCCCTCAAGAGGCTGGGCAGTTCTTC. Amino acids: CASSAGPQEAGQFF.

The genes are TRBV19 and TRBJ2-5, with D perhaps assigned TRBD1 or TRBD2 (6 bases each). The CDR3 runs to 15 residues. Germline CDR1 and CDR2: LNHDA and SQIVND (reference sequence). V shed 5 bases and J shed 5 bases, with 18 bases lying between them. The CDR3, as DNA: TGTGCCAGTAGTCCCCCCGGGGGCGGTAGGGAGACCCAGTACTTC. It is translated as CASSPPGGGRETQYF.

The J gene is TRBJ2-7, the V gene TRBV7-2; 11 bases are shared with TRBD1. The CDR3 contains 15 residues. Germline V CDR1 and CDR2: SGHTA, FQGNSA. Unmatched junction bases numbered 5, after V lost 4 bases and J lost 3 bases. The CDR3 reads CASSSDRGRFYEQYF. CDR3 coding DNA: TGTGCCAGCAGCTCGGACAGGGGGCGCTTCTACGAGCAGTACTTC.

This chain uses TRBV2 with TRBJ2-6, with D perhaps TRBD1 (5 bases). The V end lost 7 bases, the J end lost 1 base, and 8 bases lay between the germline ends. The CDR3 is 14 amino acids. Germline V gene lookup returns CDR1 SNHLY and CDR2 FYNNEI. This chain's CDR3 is CASIGASGANVLTF. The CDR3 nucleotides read TGTGCCAGCATTGGGGCGTCTGGGGCCAACGTCCTGACTTTC.

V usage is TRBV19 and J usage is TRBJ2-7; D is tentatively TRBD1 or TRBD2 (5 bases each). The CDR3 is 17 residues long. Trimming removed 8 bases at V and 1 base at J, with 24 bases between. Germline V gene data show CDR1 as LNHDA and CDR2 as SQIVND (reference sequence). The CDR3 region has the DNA TGTGCCAGTTCCAGGGCAGGATTCCAATCGGGGTCCTACGAGCAGTACTTC. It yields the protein CASSRAGFQSGSYEQYF.

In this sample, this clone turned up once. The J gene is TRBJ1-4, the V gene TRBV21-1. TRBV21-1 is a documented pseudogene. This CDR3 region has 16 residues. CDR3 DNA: TGTGCCAGCAGCTCCCCGATTGCCCGGAGGCATGAAAAACTGTTTTTT. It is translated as CASSSPIARRHEKLFF.

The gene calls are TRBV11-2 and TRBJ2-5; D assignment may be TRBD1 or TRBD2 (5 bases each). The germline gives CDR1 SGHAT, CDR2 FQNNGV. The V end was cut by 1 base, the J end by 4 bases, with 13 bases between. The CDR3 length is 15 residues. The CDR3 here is CASSLVRSGPETQYF. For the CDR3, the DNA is TGTGCCAGCAGCTTAGTCAGGTCGGGGCCAGAGACCCAGTACTTC.

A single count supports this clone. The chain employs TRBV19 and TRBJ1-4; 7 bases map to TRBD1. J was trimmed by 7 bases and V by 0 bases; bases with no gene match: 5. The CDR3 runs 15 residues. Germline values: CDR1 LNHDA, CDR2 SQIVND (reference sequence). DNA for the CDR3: TGTGCCAGTAGTATAGATCGACAGGGTGGTGAAAAACTGTTTTTT. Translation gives CASSIDRQGGEKLFF.

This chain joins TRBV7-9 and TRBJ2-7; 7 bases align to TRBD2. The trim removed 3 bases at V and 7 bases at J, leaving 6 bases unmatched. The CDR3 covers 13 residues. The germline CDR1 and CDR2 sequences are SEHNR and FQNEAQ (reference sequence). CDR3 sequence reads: CASSLAGREEQYF. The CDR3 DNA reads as TGTGCCAGCAGCTTGGCAGGGAGGGAGGAGCAGTACTTC.

CDR3 in DNA: TGTGCCAGCAGCTTTATAGGCAGGGGGTTTTATGGCTACACCTTC. Protein: CASSFIGRGFYGYTF. The rearrangement joins TRBV5-6 to TRBJ1-2, with 7 bases fitting TRBD1. V dropped 2 bases and J dropped 5; count of bases not matched to a gene: 9. The length of the CDR3 is 15 residues. Germline CDR1 and CDR2: SGHDT and YYEEEE.

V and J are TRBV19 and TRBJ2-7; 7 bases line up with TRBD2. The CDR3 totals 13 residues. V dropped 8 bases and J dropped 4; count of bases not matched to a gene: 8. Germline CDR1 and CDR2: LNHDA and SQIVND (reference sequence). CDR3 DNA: TGTGCCAGTTCCGGCCGGGGGGATTACGAGCAGTACTTC. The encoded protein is CASSGRGDYEQYF.

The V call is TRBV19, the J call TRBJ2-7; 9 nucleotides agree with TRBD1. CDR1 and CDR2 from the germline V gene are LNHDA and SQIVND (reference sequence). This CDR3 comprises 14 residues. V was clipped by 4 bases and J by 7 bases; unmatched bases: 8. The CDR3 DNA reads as TGTGCCAGTAGTAAACTTGGGACAGGGTATGAGCAGTACTTC. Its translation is CASSKLGTGYEQYF.

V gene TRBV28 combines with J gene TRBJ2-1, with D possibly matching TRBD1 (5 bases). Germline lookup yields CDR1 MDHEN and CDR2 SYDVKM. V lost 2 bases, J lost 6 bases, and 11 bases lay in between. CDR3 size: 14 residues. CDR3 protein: CASSLGGHPNEQFF. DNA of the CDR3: TGTGCCAGCAGTTTAGGCGGACACCCCAATGAGCAGTTCTTC.

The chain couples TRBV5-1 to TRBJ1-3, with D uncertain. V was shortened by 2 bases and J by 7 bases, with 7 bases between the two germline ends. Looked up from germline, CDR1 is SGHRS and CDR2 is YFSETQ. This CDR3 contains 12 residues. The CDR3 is CASSLDWNTIYF. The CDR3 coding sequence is TGCGCCAGCAGCTTAGACTGGAACACCATATATTTT.

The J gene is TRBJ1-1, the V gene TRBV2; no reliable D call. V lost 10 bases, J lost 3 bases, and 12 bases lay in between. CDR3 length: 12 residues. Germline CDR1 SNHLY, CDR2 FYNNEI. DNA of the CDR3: TGTGCCACTCGGAGGCGGGACACTGAAGCTTTCTTT. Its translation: CATRRRDTEAFF. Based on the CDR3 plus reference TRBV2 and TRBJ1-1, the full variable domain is EPEVTQTPSHQVTQMGQEVILRCVPISNHLYFYWYRQILGQKVEFLVSFYNNEISEKSEIFDDQFSVERPDGSNFTLKIRSTKLEDSAMYFCATRRRDTEAFFGQGTRLTVV.